The next 20 T cell receptor beta chains were all read from a single sample in a study of chemoradiotherapy in HPV16-positive cancers. Sequenced by immunoSEQ multiplex PCR; TCRdb stores in-frame clones only, minus some. This sample has some 19,000 clones, with over 75% found just once. Sample: blood, taken from a patient who underwent chemoradiotherapy. The origin of the receptors is a human donor with HPV-associated anogenital cancer.

The V gene is TRBV5-6, the J gene TRBJ2-5; 8 positions agree with TRBD2. The junction had 8 bases not matched to a gene; V was cut back by 5 bases and J by 2 bases. The CDR3 has 15 residues. Looked up from germline, CDR1 is SGHDT and CDR2 is YYEEEE. The CDR3 here is CASSRKAGGQETQYF. In DNA form, the CDR3 reads TGTGCCAGCAGTCGCAAGGCGGGGGGACAAGAGACCCAGTACTTC.

This clone was detected once. The chain uses TRBV6-5 and TRBJ1-3; D possibly corresponds to TRBD1 (5 bases). V shed 5 bases and J shed 11 bases, with 16 bases lying between them. CDR3 size: 13 residues. CDR1 and CDR2 from the germline V gene are MNHEY and SVGAGI. The CDR3 nucleotides read TGTGCCAGCAGTGAGACAGTGGGGGACGCCATATATTTT. Its translation is CASSETVGDAIYF.

The gene calls are TRBV19 and TRBJ2-3; D ambiguous. The length of the CDR3 is 13 residues. Looked up from germline, CDR1 is LNHDA and CDR2 is SQIVND (reference sequence). V was cut by 5 bases and J by 2 bases, with 8 bases left in between. CDR3 in DNA: TGTGCCAGTAGTGGGTCTGCCACAGATACGCAGTATTTT. Translation gives CASSGSATDTQYF.

V usage is TRBV14 and J usage is TRBJ2-7, with D perhaps TRBD1 (6 bases). V gave up 1 base and J gave up 7 bases, with 11 bases separating them. The V gene's germline CDR1 is SGHDN and CDR2 FVKESK. This CDR3 comprises 13 residues. The DNA of the CDR3 is TGTGCCAGCAGCCAAGGGGGGCCTGCGGAGCAGTACTTC. This gives the protein CASSQGGPAEQYF.

V usage is TRBV14 and J usage is TRBJ2-1; TRBD2 is a possible D gene (5 bases). In germline, CDR1 is SGHDN, CDR2 FVKESK. Trimming took off 1 base at V and 16 bases at J, with 14 bases between the two ends. CDR3 length: 12 amino acids. CDR3 DNA: TGTGCCAGCAGCCAAGTTGAAACTAGGCAATTCTTC. Amino acid sequence: CASSQVETRQFF.

V usage is TRBV27 and J usage is TRBJ1-1; TRBD1 is a possible D gene (6 bases). Per germline, CDR1 MNHEY and CDR2 SMNVEV (reference sequence). This CDR3 spans 13 amino acids. Deletions cut 3 bases from V and 1 base from J, with 6 bases between. The CDR3 reads CASSLTGNTEAFF. The CDR3 DNA reads TGTGCCAGCAGTTTGACAGGGAACACTGAAGCTTTCTTT.

The chain has TRBV28 and TRBJ1-5; D perhaps matches TRBD1 (5 bases). Germline CDR1 is MDHEN and CDR2 is SYDVKM. The CDR3 has 20 amino acids. V lost 6 bases and J 4 bases, leaving 31 bases between the germline ends. The CDR3 region has the DNA TGTGCCAGCAGAAAACCGCCCGGGACCAACTCTAAGGGTCGGAATCAGCCCCAGCATTTT. Protein: CASRKPPGTNSKGRNQPQHF.

This clone was counted only a few times. The CDR3 DNA sequence: TGCGCCAGCAGTGGCGCTGGGGCCAACGTCCTGACTTTC. It specifies CASSGAGANVLTF. The rearrangement uses TRBV10-1 and TRBJ2-6; D unresolved. V lost 4 bases, J lost 2 bases, and 3 bases lay in between. The CDR3 has 13 residues. Germline V gene sequence: CDR1 WNHNN, CDR2 SYGVQD (reference sequence).

The chain carries TRBV11-1 and TRBJ1-2, with TRBD1 matching over 7 bases. Germline V gene sequence: CDR1 SGHAT, CDR2 FQDESV (reference sequence). This CDR3 is built from 15 residues. The junction had 5 bases not matched to a gene; V was cut back by 0 bases and J by 4 bases. The CDR3 here is CASSLAPTGIYGYTF. The DNA of the CDR3 is TGTGCCAGCAGCTTAGCTCCGACAGGGATCTATGGCTACACCTTC.

The chain combines TRBV6-5 with TRBJ1-2; maybe TRBD1 (6 bases). Germline CDR1 and CDR2: MNHEY and SVGAGI. Trimming took off 3 bases at V and 5 bases at J, with 10 bases between the two ends. CDR3 size: 13 residues. Here the CDR3 DNA reads TGTGCCAGCAGTTATGAGGGGGGGTATGGCTACACCTTC. Translated, it gives CASSYEGGYGYTF.

The chain recombines TRBV7-2 with TRBJ2-7; D is perhaps TRBD1 (6 bases). Deletions cut 5 bases from V and 4 bases from J, with 12 bases between. Per germline, CDR1 SGHTA and CDR2 FQGNSA. This CDR3 comprises 13 residues. The CDR3 is CASSADRLYEQYF. The CDR3 DNA reads TGTGCCAGCAGCGCCGACAGGTTATACGAGCAGTACTTC.

V and J are TRBV6-4 and TRBJ2-2; perhaps TRBD1 as D (5 bases). In germline, CDR1 is MRHNA, CDR2 SNTAGT. The CDR3 loop spans 14 amino acids. The ends were cut back, 1 base at V and 7 bases at J, with 10 bases in the middle. Here the CDR3 DNA reads TGTGCCAGCAGTGACTTAGCAGGGTACGGGGAGCTGTTTTTT. Residues: CASSDLAGYGELFF.

J is TRBJ1-5 and V is TRBV28; no clear D. Trimming took off 5 bases at V and 3 bases at J, with 11 bases between the two ends. The length of the CDR3 is 14 residues. The germline gives CDR1 MDHEN, CDR2 SYDVKM. DNA of the CDR3: TGTGCCAGCAGTCGAGAGCTTTCCAATCAGCCCCAGCATTTT. Encoded protein: CASSRELSNQPQHF.

The CDR3 spells CASSFKTGVNTEAFF. The DNA for the CDR3 is TGTGCCAGCAGCTTTAAGACAGGAGTGAACACTGAAGCTTTCTTT. The rearrangement links TRBV25-1 to TRBJ1-1, with D possibly matching TRBD1 (6 bases). Trimming left V 6 bases short and J 0 bases short, with 14 bases between. Germline V CDR1 and CDR2: MGHDK, SYGVNS. This CDR3 is 15 amino acids long.

This clone was seen more than once but under ten times. The chain employs TRBV7-2 and TRBJ2-2, with unresolved D. Germline CDR1 and CDR2: SGHTA and FQGNSA. V was shortened by 2 bases and J by 5 bases, with 6 bases between the two germline ends. The CDR3 is made up of 13 amino acids. The CDR3 here is CASSLIETGELFF. The CDR3 region has the DNA TGTGCCAGCAGCTTAATTGAAACCGGGGAGCTGTTTTTT. Combining the CDR3 with reference TRBV7-2 and TRBJ2-2 gives the whole variable domain GAGVSQSPSNKVTEKGKDVELRCDPISGHTALYWYRQSLGQGLEFLIYFQGNSAPDKSGLPSDRFSAERTGGSVSTLTIQRTQQEDSAVYLCASSLIETGELFFGEGSRLTVL.

This clone showed up just once. The J gene is TRBJ2-2, the V gene TRBV7-9, with 7 bases identical to TRBD2. V was clipped by 5 bases and J by 15 bases; unmatched bases: 18. Germline assignment: CDR1 SEHNR and CDR2 FQNEAQ (reference sequence). The CDR3 is made up of 15 amino acids. In DNA form, the CDR3 reads TGTGCCAGCAGCCCCCGGGGGGTGAGCACGGGTCTGGTGTTTTTT. Translated, it gives CASSPRGVSTGLVFF.

V gene TRBV21-1 combines with J gene TRBJ2-1. TRBV21-1 is annotated as a pseudogene. The CDR3 covers 14 residues. The CDR3 DNA follows: TGTGCCAGCAAACAAAGGGGGGCTCACAATGAGCAGTTCTTC. Its translation: CASKQRGAHNEQFF.

The genes are TRBV9 and TRBJ2-2; 11 bases fit TRBD2. This CDR3 spans 13 amino acids. V shed 0 bases, J shed 14 bases, and the junction held 3 bases outside the gene matches. Germline V gene sequence: CDR1 SGDLS, CDR2 YYNGEE. Written as DNA, the CDR3 is TGTGCCAGCAGCGTAGGAACTAGCGGGAGTCTGTTTTTT. Its protein is CASSVGTSGSLFF.

This clone appeared a single time. The J gene is TRBJ1-1, the V gene TRBV21-1. TRBV21-1 is assigned pseudogene status. The CDR3 has 17 amino acids. DNA for the CDR3: TGTGCCAGCAGCAAAGCGTTAAAGGAGGGGAGGGTGCCTGAAGCTTTCTTT. Residues: CASSKALKEGRVPEAFF.

The chain links TRBV11-3 to TRBJ2-7; 11 positions agree with TRBD2. This CDR3 has 14 amino acids. Germline V CDR1 and CDR2: SGHNT, YENEEA. V was pared by 3 bases and J by 6 bases, with 4 bases of the junction left unmatched. This CDR3 is CASSFSGGVSEQYF. The CDR3 DNA reads as TGTGCCAGCAGCTTTAGCGGGGGGGTCTCCGAGCAGTACTTC.